A single sample gave rise to the 14 T cell receptor beta chains below, sequenced in a study of CD8 T cells in ankylosing spondylitis. TCRdb reprocessed the 5' RACE reads via MiXCR and lists one record per CDR3 protein. The data contain 300,000 to 400,000 distinct CDR3 sequences, 20% of them singletons. The sequenced material came from blood, either unsorted or a sorted T cell fraction (not recorded which). These receptors all come from a male donor with ankylosing spondylitis or in good health (not recorded which).

The V gene is TRBV7-9, the J gene TRBJ2-3; D remains ambiguous. Between the trimmed V and J ends, which lost 4 bases and 2 bases, there was a span of 7 bases. This CDR3 is built from 13 residues. CDR1 is SEHNR and CDR2 is FQNEAQ in the germline V gene (reference sequence). CDR3 DNA sequence: TGTGCCAGCAGCTCGGACGTCACAGATACGCAGTATTTT. Translated, it gives CASSSDVTDTQYF.

This clonotype was recorded a few times. The chain couples TRBV12-3 or TRBV12-4 to TRBJ2-4, with D possibly called TRBD1 or TRBD2 (6 bases each). CDR3 length: 13 residues. V dropped 7 bases and J dropped 5 bases, with 12 bases sitting between them. The CDR3 sequence is CASTWRGENIQYF. CDR3 coding DNA: TGTGCCAGCACTTGGAGGGGGGAAAACATTCAGTACTTC.

The rearrangement links TRBV11-2 to TRBJ2-1; TRBD1 agrees at 9 bases. CDR3 size: 15 residues. Germline V gene data show CDR1 as SGHAT and CDR2 as FQNNGV. V was clipped by 0 bases and J by 6 bases; unmatched bases: 3. The CDR3 reads CASSLDWDRVNEQFF. DNA for the CDR3: TGTGCCAGCAGCTTAGATTGGGACAGGGTCAATGAGCAGTTCTTC.

The sample holds many counts of this clonotype. The chain combines TRBV20-1 with TRBJ2-5, with TRBD2 identical over 8 bases. The CDR3 length is 16 residues. V trimming: 0 bases; J trimming: 2 bases; junction bases outside the gene matches: 8. Germline assignment: CDR1 DFQATT and CDR2 SNEGSKA (reference sequence). CDR3 in DNA: TGCAGTGCTAGAGATTTTTTAGCGGGGACACAAGAGACCCAGTACTTC. Translating it yields CSARDFLAGTQETQYF.

This clonotype was observed a few times. This chain links TRBV12-3 or TRBV12-4 with TRBJ1-2; TRBD1 matches 10 bases. J was trimmed by 8 bases and V by 5 bases; bases with no gene match: 5. The CDR3 contains 13 residues. In DNA form, the CDR3 reads TGTGCCAGCAGTGTTGACAGGGGGCTAGGCTACACCTTC. This encodes CASSVDRGLGYTF.

This clonotype has just a few counts. This chain uses TRBV20-1 with TRBJ2-7, with D perhaps matching TRBD1 (6 bases). This CDR3 has 13 residues. Per germline, CDR1 DFQATT and CDR2 SNEGSKA (reference sequence). V was cut by 5 bases and J by 4 bases, with 15 bases left in between. The CDR3 here is CSAGATGDYEQYF. CDR3 in DNA: TGCAGTGCTGGAGCGACAGGAGATTACGAGCAGTACTTC.

The CDR3: CSVLPWMSTETQYF. The CDR3 DNA reads TGCAGCGTTCTCCCCTGGATGAGTACAGAGACCCAGTACTTC. This chain joins TRBV29-1 and TRBJ2-5; D is ambiguous. Germline assignment: CDR1 SQVTM and CDR2 ANQGSEA. The V and J ends lost 5 bases and 4 bases respectively, with 17 bases between them. The length of the CDR3 is 14 residues.

There are a few counts of this clonotype. V usage is TRBV7-9 and J usage is TRBJ2-7; D is undetermined. Looked up from germline, CDR1 is SEHNR and CDR2 is FQNEAQ (reference sequence). This CDR3 region has 13 residues. Trimming left V 5 bases short and J 1 base short, with 9 bases between. The CDR3 DNA is TGTGCCAGCAGCCCAGCTGAGTCCTACGAGCAGTACTTC. It yields the protein CASSPAESYEQYF.

V gene TRBV7-6 combines with J gene TRBJ2-7; the D call may be TRBD1 or TRBD2 (6 bases each). Germline loops: CDR1 SGHVS, CDR2 FNYEAQ. The CDR3 is 15 residues long. Trimming pared 0 bases from V and 6 bases from J, leaving 15 bases between. The CDR3 region is CASSLASPGAGEQYF. CDR3 bases: TGTGCCAGCAGCTTAGCCTCGCCGGGGGCTGGCGAGCAGTACTTC. Filled out from reference TRBV7-6 and TRBJ2-7, the complete variable domain reads GAGVSQSPRYKVTKRGQDVALRCDPISGHVSLYWYRQALGQGPEFLTYFNYEAQQDKSGLPNDRFSAERPEGSISTLTIQRTEQRDSAMYRCASSLASPGAGEQYFGPGTRLTVT.

The chain has TRBV15 and TRBJ2-5, with D unclear. This CDR3 region has 15 residues. Germline V CDR1 and CDR2: LNHNV, YYDKDF (reference sequence). The V end was cut by 5 bases, the J end by 0 bases, with 13 bases between. The CDR3 spells CATSSPITYQETQYF. The DNA of the CDR3 is TGTGCCACCAGCTCTCCTATCACGTACCAAGAGACCCAGTACTTC.

In this sample, this clonotype turned up a few times. V gene TRBV12-3 or TRBV12-4 combines with J gene TRBJ2-3; D may correspond to TRBD1 or TRBD2 (7 bases each). The ends were cut back, 7 bases at V and 8 bases at J, with 13 bases in the middle. This CDR3 is built from 12 residues. CDR3 in amino acids: CASTQGGLTQYF. The CDR3 region has the DNA TGTGCCAGCACCCAGGGGGGGCTTACGCAGTATTTT.

This clonotype was counted between two and nine times. V and J are TRBV20-1 and TRBJ2-7; 12 positions match TRBD2. The CDR3 consists of 17 residues. The germline V gene encodes CDR1 DFQATT and CDR2 SNEGSKA (reference sequence). The trim removed 0 bases at V and 2 bases at J, leaving 8 bases unmatched. CDR3 sequence reads: CSAREGLAGRHPYEQYF. CDR3 nucleotide sequence: TGCAGTGCTAGAGAGGGACTAGCGGGCCGCCACCCCTACGAGCAGTACTTC.

This clonotype was recorded a few times. The CDR3 DNA reads TGTGCCAGCAGCTCACCGGACGGACACGCGACAGGGGCCACAGATACGCAGTATTTT. Translating gives CASSSPDGHATGATDTQYF. This rearrangement joins TRBV7-8 to TRBJ2-3, with TRBD1 identical over 8 bases. The germline V gene encodes CDR1 SGHVS and CDR2 FQNEAQ. Trimming cost V 4 bases and J 2 bases; bases outside gene matches: 17. The CDR3 totals 19 residues.

This clonotype was observed a handful of times. This sequence joins TRBV20-1 and TRBJ2-3, with D perhaps TRBD1 (5 bases). In germline, CDR1 is DFQATT, CDR2 SNEGSKA (reference sequence). CDR3 length: 13 amino acids. Trimming took 5 bases from V and 3 from J, leaving 12 bases between them. Written as DNA, the CDR3 is TGCAGTGCTCCGCCCCAGGGAACAGATACGCAGTATTTT. Translated: CSAPPQGTDTQYF.